Listed here are 9 T cell receptor beta chains from one sample, sequenced in a study of cytomegalovirus exposure and HLA in healthy donors. The primer mix had 60 Vbeta and 13 Jbeta primers. TCRdb's table, derived via immunoSEQ multiplex PCR, lists solely in-frame clones and lacks some. This sample contains under 200,000 clones. The sample taken for sequencing was PBMCs. These receptors all come from a man aged 25-45 years in good health and CMV-seronegative.

The rearrangement uses TRBV6-5 and TRBJ2-5, with D tentatively TRBD2 (5 bases). The J call may be wrong; the DNA end is better matched by TRBJ2-7. From germline, CDR1 is MNHEY and CDR2 SVGAGI. This CDR3 has 14 residues. This chain's CDR3 is CASTNPGVSYEQYF. CDR3 nucleotide sequence: TGTGCCAGCACCAACCCCGGGGTCTCCTACGAGCAGTACTTC.

The J gene is TRBJ1-4, the V gene TRBV10-3; perhaps TRBD1 as D (5 bases). The CDR3 is 15 amino acids. Germline CDR1 and CDR2: ENHRY and SYGVKD. V was clipped by 4 bases and J by 5 bases, with 14 bases between them. CDR3 sequence: CAISGQGRGNEKLFF. In DNA form, the CDR3 reads TGTGCCATCAGTGGCCAAGGGCGGGGGAATGAAAAACTGTTTTTT.

CDR3 DNA sequence: TGTGCCAGCAGTTTATTGGGTAGCTTCACCTACAATGAGCAGTTCTTC. It yields the protein CASSLLGSFTYNEQFF. The chain uses TRBV28 and TRBJ2-1; D call uncertain. With 1 base removed from V and 2 bases from J, the gap between germline ends came to 12 bases. The CDR3 contains 16 residues. Germline V gene lookup returns CDR1 MDHEN and CDR2 SYDVKM.

The rearrangement joins TRBV6-5 to TRBJ2-5; 8 nucleotides align to TRBD2. The DNA end favors TRBJ2-7, so the J call may be wrong. Germline CDR1 is MNHEY and CDR2 is SVGAGI. This CDR3 region has 13 residues. The CDR3 DNA reads TGTGCCAGCAGGGGACTAGGTAGCTACGAGCAGTACTTC. Translated: CASRGLGSYEQYF.

This sequence joins TRBV5-1 and TRBJ2-1; 10 positions agree with TRBD2. The CDR3 sequence is 16 residues long. The V segment lost 4 bases and the J segment 3 bases; nucleotides outside the gene matches: 7. Germline loops: CDR1 SGHRS, CDR2 YFSETQ. CDR3 sequence reads: CASSRGLAGDYNEQFF. The CDR3 nucleotides read TGCGCCAGCAGCCGTGGGCTAGCGGGAGACTACAATGAGCAGTTCTTC.

V gene TRBV14 combines with J gene TRBJ2-1; 13 nucleotides match TRBD2. CDR1 and CDR2 (germline): SGHDN, FVKESK. Trimming cost V 0 bases and J 0 bases; bases outside gene matches: 8. The CDR3 loop spans 20 amino acids. In DNA, the CDR3 is TGTGCCAGCAGCCAAGATTGGGGACTAGCGGGAAGGAGCTCCTACAATGAGCAGTTCTTC. This translates into CASSQDWGLAGRSSYNEQFF.

The J gene is TRBJ2-7, the V gene TRBV5-6, with D tentatively TRBD1 (6 bases). Trimming pared 4 bases from V and 5 bases from J, leaving 10 bases between. This CDR3 region has 12 residues. Germline assignment: CDR1 SGHDT and CDR2 YYEEEE. CDR3 bases: TGTGCCAGCAGCCCTACAGGGAACGAGCAGTACTTC. This encodes CASSPTGNEQYF.

The V and J genes are TRBV18 and TRBJ1-5, with 7 bases identical to TRBD1. This CDR3 has 15 residues. CDR1 and CDR2 from the germline V gene are KGHSH and LQKENI. Trimming at V came to 3 bases and at J to 7 bases, leaving 9 bases not matched to a gene. The CDR3 nucleotides are TGTGCCAGCTCACCGCTTGACAGGGCTGGCCAGCCCCAGCATTTT. Its translation is CASSPLDRAGQPQHF.

The gene calls are TRBV7-8 and TRBJ2-2, with D possibly being TRBD1 (6 bases). The CDR3 loop spans 15 amino acids. V was clipped by 5 bases and J by 0 bases, with 10 bases between them. In germline, CDR1 is SGHVS, CDR2 FQNEAQ. The CDR3 coding sequence is TGTGCCAGCAGCAGGGGGACGGCGAACACCGGGGAGCTGTTTTTT. Encoded protein: CASSRGTANTGELFF.